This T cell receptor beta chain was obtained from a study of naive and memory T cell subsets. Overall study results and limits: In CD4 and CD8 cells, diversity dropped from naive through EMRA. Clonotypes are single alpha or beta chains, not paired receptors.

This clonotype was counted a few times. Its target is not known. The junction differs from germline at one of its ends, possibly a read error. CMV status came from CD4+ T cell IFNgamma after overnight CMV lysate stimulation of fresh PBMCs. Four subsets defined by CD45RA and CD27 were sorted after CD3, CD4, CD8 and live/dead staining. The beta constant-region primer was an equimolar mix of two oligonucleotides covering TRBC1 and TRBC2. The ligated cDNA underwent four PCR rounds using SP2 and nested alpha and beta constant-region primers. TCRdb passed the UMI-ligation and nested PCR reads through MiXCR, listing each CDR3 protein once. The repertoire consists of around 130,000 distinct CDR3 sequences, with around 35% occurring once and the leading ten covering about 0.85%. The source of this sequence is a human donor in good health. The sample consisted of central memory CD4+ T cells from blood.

CDR3 residues: CIQEAKEGSVYEQYF. Written as DNA, the CDR3 is TGCATCCAAGAAGCCAAGGAGGGGTCTGTGTACGAGCAGTACTTC. The V gene is TRBV6-1, the J gene TRBJ2-7, with TRBD2 as a possible D gene (6 bases). The CDR3 length is 15 residues. Germline V gives CDR1 MNHNS, CDR2 SASEGT.